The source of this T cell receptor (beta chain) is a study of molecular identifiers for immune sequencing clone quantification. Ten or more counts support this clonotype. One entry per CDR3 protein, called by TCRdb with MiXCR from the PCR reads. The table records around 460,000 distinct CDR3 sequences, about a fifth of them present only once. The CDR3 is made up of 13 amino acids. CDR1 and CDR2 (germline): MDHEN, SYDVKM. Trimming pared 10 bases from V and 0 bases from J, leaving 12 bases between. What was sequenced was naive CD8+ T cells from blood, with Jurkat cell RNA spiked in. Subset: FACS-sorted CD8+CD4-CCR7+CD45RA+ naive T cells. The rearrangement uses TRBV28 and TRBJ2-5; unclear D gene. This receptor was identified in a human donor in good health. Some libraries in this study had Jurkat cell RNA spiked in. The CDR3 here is CATVPPYQETQYF. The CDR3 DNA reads TGTGCCACGGTCCCCCCGTACCAAGAGACCCAGTACTTC.